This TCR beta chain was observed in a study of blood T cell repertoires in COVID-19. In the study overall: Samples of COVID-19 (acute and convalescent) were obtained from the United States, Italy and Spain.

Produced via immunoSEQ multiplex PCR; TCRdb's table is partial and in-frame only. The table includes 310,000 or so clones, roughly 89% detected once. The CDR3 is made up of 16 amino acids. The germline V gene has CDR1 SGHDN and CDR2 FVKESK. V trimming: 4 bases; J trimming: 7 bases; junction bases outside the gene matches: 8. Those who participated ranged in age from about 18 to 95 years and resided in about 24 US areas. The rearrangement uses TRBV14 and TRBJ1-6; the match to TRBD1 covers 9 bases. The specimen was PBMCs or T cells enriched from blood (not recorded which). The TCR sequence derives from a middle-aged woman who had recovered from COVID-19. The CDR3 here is CASSPAQGARNSPLHF. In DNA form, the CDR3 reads TGTGCCAGCAGCCCTGCACAGGGGGCGCGAAATTCACCCCTCCACTTT.